This T cell receptor beta chain originates from a study of vaccination effects on CD4 cells after COVID-19. Generated by immunoSEQ multiplex PCR, the TCRdb table keeps only in-frame clones and is missing some. The sample holds 30,000 to 40,000 clones, roughly two thirds seen once. Study observations and caveats: Marked contraction was observed in infection-induced and vaccine-induced clones late after vaccination.

V lost 2 bases and J 2 bases, leaving 10 bases between the germline ends. This CDR3 comprises 15 residues. Germline CDR1 MNHEY, CDR2 SVGAGI. Peptide-pool stimulation followed by sequencing identified expanded antigen-specific CD4+ clonotypes in the ViraFEST assay. When more than 9 days of culture had elapsed, CD4+ T cells were isolated. BNT162b2 vaccine or mRNA-1273 vaccine was given to participants in two doses. After 1.5 million to 2 million PBMC were placed in each well, they were cultured with around 10 IU/ml IL-2 and roughly 10 ug/ml peptides. On days 3 and 7, fresh IL-2 medium replaced half the medium. Turning to this clone: The antigen is unknown.

The chain uses TRBV6-5 and TRBJ2-1, with D uncertain. The receptor was derived from a human donor who received a COVID-19 vaccine. The sequences come from CD4+ T cells from PBMCs cultured with HCoV-229E spike peptides, collected after COVID-19 vaccination. CDR3 DNA: TGTGCCAGCAGTTACAGGCAGTTCCCCTACAATGAGCAGTTCTTC. This translates into CASSYRQFPYNEQFF.